This T cell receptor (beta chain) was observed in a study of technical replicates of blood from a handful of donors. Here immunoSEQ multiplex PCR was the method, and the copy in TCRdb shows in-frame clones only, minus some. This sample has roughly 70,000 clones, with roughly 93% found just once. Sequenced: T cells isolated from PBMCs. The clonotype was recovered from a human donor in good health.

DNA of the CDR3: TGTGCCAGCAGCTTAGTTGGCTCGATAGGGGTCTATGGCTACACCTTC. Translation gives CASSLVGSIGVYGYTF. The chain couples TRBV7-8 to TRBJ1-2; TRBD1 is a possible D gene (5 bases). CDR1 is SGHVS, CDR2 FQNEAQ, per germline. V was pared by 1 base and J by 4 bases, with 16 bases between. The CDR3 spans 16 residues. The entire variable domain, with the rest obtained from reference TRBV7-8 and TRBJ1-2, is as follows: GAGVSQSPRYKVAKRGQDVALRCDPISGHVSLFWYQQALGQGPEFLTYFQNEAQLDKSGLPSDRFFAERPEGSVSTLKIQRTQQEDSAVYLCASSLVGSIGVYGYTFGSGTRLTVV.